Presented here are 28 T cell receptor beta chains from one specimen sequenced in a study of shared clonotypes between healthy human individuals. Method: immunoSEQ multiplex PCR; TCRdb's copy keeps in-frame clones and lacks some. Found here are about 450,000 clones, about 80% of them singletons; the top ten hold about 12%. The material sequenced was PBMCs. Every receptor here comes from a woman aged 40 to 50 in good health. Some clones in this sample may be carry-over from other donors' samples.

The CDR3 loop is CASSLGAGWNTEAFF. The CDR3 DNA is TGTGCCAGCAGCTTAGGGGCAGGCTGGAACACTGAAGCTTTCTTT. V and J are TRBV7-8 and TRBJ1-1; D uncertain. Germline lookup yields CDR1 SGHVS and CDR2 FQNEAQ. The CDR3 contains 15 residues. Trimming pared 1 base from V and 1 base from J, leaving 10 bases between.

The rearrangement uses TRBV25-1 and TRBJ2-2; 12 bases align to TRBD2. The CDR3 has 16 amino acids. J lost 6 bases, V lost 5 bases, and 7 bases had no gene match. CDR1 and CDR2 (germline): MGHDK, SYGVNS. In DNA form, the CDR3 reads TGTGCCAGCAGTCCTAGCGGGAGGGCCGGATCCGGGGAGCTGTTTTTT. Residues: CASSPSGRAGSGELFF.

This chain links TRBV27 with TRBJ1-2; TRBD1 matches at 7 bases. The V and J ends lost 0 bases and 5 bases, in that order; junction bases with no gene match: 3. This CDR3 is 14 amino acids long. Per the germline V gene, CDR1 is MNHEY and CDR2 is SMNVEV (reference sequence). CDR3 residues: CASSLSPTGYGYTF. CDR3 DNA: TGTGCCAGCAGTTTATCCCCGACAGGGTATGGCTACACCTTC.

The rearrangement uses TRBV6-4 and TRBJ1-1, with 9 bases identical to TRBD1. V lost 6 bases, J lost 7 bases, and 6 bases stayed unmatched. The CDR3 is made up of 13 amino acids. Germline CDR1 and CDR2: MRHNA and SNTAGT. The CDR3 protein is CASSAGTGYEAFF. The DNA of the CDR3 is TGTGCCAGCAGCGCAGGGACAGGGTATGAAGCTTTCTTT.

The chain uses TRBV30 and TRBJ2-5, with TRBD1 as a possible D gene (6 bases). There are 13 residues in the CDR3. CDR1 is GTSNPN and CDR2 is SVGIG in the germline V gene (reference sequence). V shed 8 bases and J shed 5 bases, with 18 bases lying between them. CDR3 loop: CAGHRVEGETQYF. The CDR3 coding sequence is TGTGCCGGCCACAGGGTAGAAGGGGAGACCCAGTACTTC.

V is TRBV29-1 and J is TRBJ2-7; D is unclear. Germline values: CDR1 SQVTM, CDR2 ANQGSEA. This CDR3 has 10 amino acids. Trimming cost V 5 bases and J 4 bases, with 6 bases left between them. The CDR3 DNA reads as TGCAGCGTTTTTTTATACGAGCAGTACTTC. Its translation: CSVFLYEQYF.

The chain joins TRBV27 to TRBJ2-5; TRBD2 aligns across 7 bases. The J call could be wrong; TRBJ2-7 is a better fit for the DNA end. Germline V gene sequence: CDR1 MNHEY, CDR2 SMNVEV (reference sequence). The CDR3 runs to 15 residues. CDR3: CASSFVVGRLYEQYF. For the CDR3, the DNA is TGTGCCAGCAGTTTCGTGGTCGGGAGGCTCTACGAGCAGTACTTC.

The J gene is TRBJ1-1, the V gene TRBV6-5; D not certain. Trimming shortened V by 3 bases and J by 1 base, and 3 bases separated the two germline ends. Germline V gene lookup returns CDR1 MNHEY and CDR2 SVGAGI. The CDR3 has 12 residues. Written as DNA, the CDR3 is TGTGCCAGCAGTTATGCGAACACTGAAGCTTTCTTT. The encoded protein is CASSYANTEAFF.

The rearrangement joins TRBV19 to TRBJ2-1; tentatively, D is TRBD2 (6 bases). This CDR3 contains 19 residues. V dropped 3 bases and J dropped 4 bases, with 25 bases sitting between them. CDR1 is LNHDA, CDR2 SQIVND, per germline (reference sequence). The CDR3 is CASSIRFPAGPPRYNEQFF. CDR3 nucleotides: TGTGCCAGTAGTATTAGGTTCCCGGCGGGACCCCCGAGATACAATGAGCAGTTCTTC.

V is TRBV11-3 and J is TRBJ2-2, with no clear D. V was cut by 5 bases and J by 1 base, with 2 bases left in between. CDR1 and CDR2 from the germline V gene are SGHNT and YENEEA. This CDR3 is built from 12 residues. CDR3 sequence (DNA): TGTGCCAGCAGCCAGAACACCGGGGAGCTGTTTTTT. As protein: CASSQNTGELFF.

In DNA, the CDR3 is TGTGCCTGGAGTGTAAAGTACAGTAGCAATCAGCCCCAGCATTTT. It translates to CAWSVKYSSNQPQHF. The chain recombines TRBV30 with TRBJ1-5; D is undetermined. V was shortened by 0 bases and J by 0 bases, with 9 bases between the two germline ends. CDR1 and CDR2 from the germline V gene are GTSNPN and SVGIG (reference sequence). This CDR3 contains 15 residues. Supplemented by reference TRBV30 and TRBJ1-5, the full variable domain reads SQTIHQWPATLVQPVGSPLSLECTVEGTSNPNLYWYRQAAGRGLQLLFYSVGIGQISSEVPQNLSASRPQDRQFILSSKKLLLSDSGFYLCAWSVKYSSNQPQHFGDGTRLSIL.

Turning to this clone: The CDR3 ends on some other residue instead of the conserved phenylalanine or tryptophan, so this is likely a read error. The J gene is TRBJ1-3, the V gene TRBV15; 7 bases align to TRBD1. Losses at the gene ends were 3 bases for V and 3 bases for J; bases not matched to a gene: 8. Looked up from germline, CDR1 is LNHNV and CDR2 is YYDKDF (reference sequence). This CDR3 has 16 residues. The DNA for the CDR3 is TGTGCCACCAGCAGCGGTGGGACAGTAGGTGGAAACACCATATATTCT. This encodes CATSSGGTVGGNTIYS.

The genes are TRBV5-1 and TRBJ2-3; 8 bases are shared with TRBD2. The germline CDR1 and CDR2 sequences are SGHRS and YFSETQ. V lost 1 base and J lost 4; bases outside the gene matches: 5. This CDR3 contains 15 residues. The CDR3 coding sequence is TGCGCCAGCAGCTTGACCAGCGGGAGCGCAGATACGCAGTATTTT. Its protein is CASSLTSGSADTQYF.

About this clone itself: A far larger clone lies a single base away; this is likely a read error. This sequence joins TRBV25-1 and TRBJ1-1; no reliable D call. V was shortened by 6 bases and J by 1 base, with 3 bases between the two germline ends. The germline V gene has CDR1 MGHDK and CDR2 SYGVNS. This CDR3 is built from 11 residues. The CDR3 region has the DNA TGTGCCAGCAGGGCGAACACTGAAGCTTTCTTT. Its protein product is CASRANTEAFF. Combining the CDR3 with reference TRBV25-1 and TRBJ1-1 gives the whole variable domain EADIYQTPRYLVIGTGKKITLECSQTMGHDKMYWYQQDPGMELHLIHYSYGVNSTEKGDLSSESTVSRIRTEHFPLTLESARPSHTSQYLCASRANTEAFFGQGTRLTVV.

CDR3 coding DNA: TGTGCCAGCCACGAACAGGGGTTAGTACAGCCCCAGCATTTT. It specifies CASHEQGLVQPQHF. The chain uses TRBV28 and TRBJ1-5, with 7 nucleotides matching TRBD1. CDR3 size: 14 residues. V trimming: 8 bases; J trimming: 7 bases; junction bases outside the gene matches: 11. Germline lookup yields CDR1 MDHEN and CDR2 SYDVKM.

CDR3 DNA: TGTGCCAGCAGCTTACCCCCTACTGGGGAAGCTTTCTTT. It specifies CASSLPPTGEAFF. The rearrangement uses TRBV7-9 and TRBJ1-1; D remains ambiguous. Germline V gene sequence: CDR1 SEHNR, CDR2 FQNEAQ (reference sequence). This CDR3 is 13 amino acids long. V shed 2 bases and J shed 8 bases, with 12 bases lying between them.

DNA for the CDR3: TGTGCCAGCAGCCCCCAGACTAGCGGACCTGCCGGGGAGCTGTTTTTT. Translating it yields CASSPQTSGPAGELFF. V gene TRBV9 combines with J gene TRBJ2-2; 9 bases fit TRBD2. This CDR3 is 16 amino acids long. Germline V gives CDR1 SGDLS, CDR2 YYNGEE. The V segment lost 4 bases and the J segment 6 bases; nucleotides outside the gene matches: 10.

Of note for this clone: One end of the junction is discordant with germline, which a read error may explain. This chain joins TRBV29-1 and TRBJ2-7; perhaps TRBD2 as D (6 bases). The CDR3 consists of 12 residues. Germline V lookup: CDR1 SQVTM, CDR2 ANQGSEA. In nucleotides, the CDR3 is TGCAGCGTTGGTAGCGGAACCTACGTGCAGTACTTC. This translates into CSVGSGTYVQYF.

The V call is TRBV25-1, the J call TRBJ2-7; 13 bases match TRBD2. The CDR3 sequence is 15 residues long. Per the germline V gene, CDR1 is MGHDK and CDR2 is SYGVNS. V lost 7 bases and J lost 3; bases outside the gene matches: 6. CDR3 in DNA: TGTGCCAGCACAGGGACTAGCGGGACCCTCTACGAGCAGTACTTC. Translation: CASTGTSGTLYEQYF.

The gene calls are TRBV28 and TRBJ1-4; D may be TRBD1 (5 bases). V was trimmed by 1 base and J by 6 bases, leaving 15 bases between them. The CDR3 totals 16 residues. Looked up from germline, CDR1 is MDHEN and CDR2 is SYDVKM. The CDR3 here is CASSLFTQGIYEKLFF. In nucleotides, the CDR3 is TGTGCCAGCAGTTTATTTACGCAGGGAATCTATGAAAAACTGTTTTTT.

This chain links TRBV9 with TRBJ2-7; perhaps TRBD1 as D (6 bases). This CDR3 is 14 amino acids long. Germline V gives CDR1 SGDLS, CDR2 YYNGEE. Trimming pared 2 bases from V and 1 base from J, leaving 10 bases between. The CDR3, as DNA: TGTGCCAGCAGCGTTGGGACACTTTCCTACGAGCAGTACTTC. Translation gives CASSVGTLSYEQYF.

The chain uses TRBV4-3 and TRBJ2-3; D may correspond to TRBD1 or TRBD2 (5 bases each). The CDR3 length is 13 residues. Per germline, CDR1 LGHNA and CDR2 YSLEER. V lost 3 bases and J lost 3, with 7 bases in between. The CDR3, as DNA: TGCGCCAGCAGCCAGGGGACGACAGATACGCAGTATTTT. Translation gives CASSQGTTDTQYF.

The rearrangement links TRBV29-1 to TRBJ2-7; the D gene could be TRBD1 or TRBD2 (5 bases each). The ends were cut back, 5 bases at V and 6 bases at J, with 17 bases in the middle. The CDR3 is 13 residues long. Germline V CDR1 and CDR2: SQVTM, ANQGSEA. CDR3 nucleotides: TGCAGCGTTCCAGGGACGTATCCGGTCGAGCAGTACTTC. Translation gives CSVPGTYPVEQYF.

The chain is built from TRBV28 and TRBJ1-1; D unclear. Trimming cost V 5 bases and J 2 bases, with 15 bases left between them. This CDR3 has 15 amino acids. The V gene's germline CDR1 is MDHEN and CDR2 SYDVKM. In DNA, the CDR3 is TGTGCCAGCAGTCCCCCCGAGAGGGTAAACACTGAAGCTTTCTTT. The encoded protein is CASSPPERVNTEAFF.

For the CDR3, the DNA is TGTGCCATCAGTTTTGGACAGGCGAACACCGGGGAGCTGTTTTTT. It yields the protein CAISFGQANTGELFF. The chain combines TRBV10-3 with TRBJ2-2; 7 bases agree with TRBD1. The CDR3 length is 15 residues. Germline CDR1 and CDR2: ENHRY and SYGVKD. V was pared by 5 bases and J by 0 bases, with 3 bases of the junction left unmatched.

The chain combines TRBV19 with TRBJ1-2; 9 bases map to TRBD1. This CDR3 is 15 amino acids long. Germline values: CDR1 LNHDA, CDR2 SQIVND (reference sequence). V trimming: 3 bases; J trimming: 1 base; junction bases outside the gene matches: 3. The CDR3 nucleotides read TGTGCCAGTAGTATCCAGGGACAGGGTAACTATGGCTACACCTTC. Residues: CASSIQGQGNYGYTF.

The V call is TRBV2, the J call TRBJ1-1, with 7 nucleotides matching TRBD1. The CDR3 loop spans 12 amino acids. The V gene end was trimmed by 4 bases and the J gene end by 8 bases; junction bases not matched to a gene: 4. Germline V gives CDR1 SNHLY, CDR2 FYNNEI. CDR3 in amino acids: CASSVLTGEAFF. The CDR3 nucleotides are TGTGCCAGCAGTGTATTGACAGGGGAAGCTTTCTTT.

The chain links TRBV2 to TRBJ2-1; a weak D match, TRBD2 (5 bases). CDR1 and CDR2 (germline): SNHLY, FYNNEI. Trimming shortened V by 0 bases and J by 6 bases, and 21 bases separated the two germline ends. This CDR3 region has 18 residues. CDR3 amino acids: CASSEALGVIVAGNEQFF. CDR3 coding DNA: TGTGCCAGCAGTGAAGCGCTTGGGGTTATAGTCGCGGGCAATGAGCAGTTCTTC.